What follows are 18 T cell receptor beta chains derived from one specimen sequenced in a study of shared clonotypes between healthy human individuals (dated by TCRdb to the early 2020s). The library was prepared using the immunoSEQ multiplex PCR assay. TCRdb's version of the immuneACCESS table is confined to in-frame rearrangements and falls short of the full clone set. An unresolved V gene accounts for under half of the shortfall where checked; the remainder is of unknown origin. The sample table holds over a million clones, of which approximately 80% were seen once. Approximately 0.52% of the sample is taken by the ten largest. The sequenced sample was memory CD4+ T cells from PBMCs. Reading the label with the study, this specimen's cell subset or site is: CD45RA-negative fraction. The receptors come from a man younger than 35 in good health. Some clones in this sample may be carry-over from other donors' samples.

This chain joins TRBV28 and TRBJ2-2; D may be TRBD1 (7 bases). Trimming cost V 10 bases and J 5 bases, with 20 bases left between them. In germline, CDR1 is MDHEN, CDR2 SYDVKM. CDR3 length equals 15 residues. CDR3 amino acids: CATSLGGQWTGELFF. CDR3 DNA sequence: TGTGCCACCTCCCTGGGGGGACAGTGGACCGGGGAGCTGTTTTTT.

The chain joins TRBV29-1 to TRBJ2-3, with 7 bases identical to TRBD2. This CDR3 spans 12 amino acids. In germline, CDR1 is SQVTM, CDR2 ANQGSEA. Germline trimming cut 7 bases from V and 5 bases from J; bases unmatched to any gene: 6. The CDR3 sequence: CSADTGGDTQYF. The CDR3 DNA sequence: TGCAGCGCTGACACGGGGGGAGATACGCAGTATTTT.

J is TRBJ2-1 and V is TRBV7-9; possibly TRBD2 for D (6 bases). Trimming took 1 base from V and 0 from J, leaving 13 bases between them. Per the germline V gene, CDR1 is SEHNR and CDR2 is FQNEAQ (reference sequence). The CDR3 covers 17 residues. The CDR3 sequence: CASSLGTGAGSYNEQFF. The CDR3 nucleotides are TGTGCCAGCAGCTTAGGGACGGGAGCAGGCTCCTACAATGAGCAGTTCTTC.

The rearrangement joins TRBV19 to TRBJ1-1, with 10 bases aligning to TRBD1. Per germline, CDR1 LNHDA and CDR2 SQIVND (reference sequence). V was pared by 4 bases and J by 6 bases, with 8 bases of the junction left unmatched. The CDR3 has 15 amino acids. CDR3 protein: CASSSSTGGRSEAFF. For the CDR3, the DNA is TGTGCCAGTAGTAGCTCGACAGGGGGCCGTTCTGAAGCTTTCTTT.

V usage is TRBV25-1 and J usage is TRBJ2-4; 7 bases are a match to TRBD1. The junction had 7 bases not matched to a gene; V was cut back by 1 base and J by 7 bases. The CDR3 is 15 residues long. Germline loops: CDR1 MGHDK, CDR2 SYGVNS. Here the CDR3 DNA reads TGTGCCAGCAGTGAATGGGCAGGGGGTTCGAACATTCAGTACTTC. It translates to CASSEWAGGSNIQYF.

The chain couples TRBV6-1 to TRBJ2-7; 11 bases align to TRBD2. The CDR3 spans 18 residues. With V trimmed by 4 bases and J by 1 base, 12 bases remained unmatched. Germline V CDR1 and CDR2: MNHNS, SASEGT. Written as DNA, the CDR3 is TGTGCCAGCAGTGCCGTCGGTGCTAGCGGGAGGCAGTCCTACGAGCAGTACTTC. Its protein is CASSAVGASGRQSYEQYF.

The V and J genes are TRBV1 and TRBJ1-4; the table's D call, TRBD1, has no DNA check behind it. TRBV1 is a listed pseudogene. The CDR3 is 16 residues long. The CDR3 sequence is CTSSQGLDRVGEKLFF. The CDR3 DNA reads as TGCACCAGCAGCCAAGGACTGGACAGGGTGGGTGAAAAACTGTTTTTT.

The chain joins TRBV11-1 to TRBJ2-2; the match to TRBD2 covers 8 bases. The CDR3 has 16 amino acids. Trimming took 1 base from V and 2 from J; bases not matched to a gene: 3. CDR1 SGHAT and CDR2 FQDESV come from the germline V gene (reference sequence). The CDR3 DNA is TGTGCCAGCAGCTTAGATCTAGCGGGCAACACCGGGGAGCTGTTTTTT. This encodes CASSLDLAGNTGELFF.

This clone was picked up a small number of times. V is TRBV13 and J is TRBJ2-5, with D perhaps TRBD1 (6 bases). There are 13 residues in the CDR3. V lost 5 bases and J lost 5, with 12 bases in between. Germline V CDR1 and CDR2: PRHDT, FYEKMQ (reference sequence). CDR3 nucleotide sequence: TGTGCCAGCAGCCCCTATCAGGGGGAGACCCAGTACTTC. This gives the protein CASSPYQGETQYF.

The chain couples TRBV4-1 to TRBJ2-1, with 13 bases fitting TRBD2. Germline V gives CDR1 MGHRA, CDR2 YSYEKL. The ends lost 4 bases at V and 12 bases at J; junction bases unmatched: 9. The CDR3 sequence is 15 residues long. The CDR3 here is CASSPGTSGAEGQFF. The CDR3 bases are TGCGCCAGCAGCCCCGGGACTAGCGGGGCCGAGGGGCAGTTCTTC.

This clone was detected only a few times. The chain carries TRBV11-2 and TRBJ2-7, with D possibly TRBD2 on 5 matching bases. This CDR3 spans 11 amino acids. V lost 4 bases to trimming and J lost 7 bases, with 8 bases between them. Germline lookup yields CDR1 SGHAT and CDR2 FQNNGV. The CDR3 spells CASSWESEQYF. In DNA, the CDR3 is TGTGCCAGCAGCTGGGAGTCTGAGCAGTACTTC.

J is TRBJ2-5 and V is TRBV21-1. TRBV21-1 is tagged as a pseudogene. The CDR3 is 14 residues long. DNA of the CDR3: TGTGCCAGCAGCAAAGAGGTAGATCAAGAGACCCAGTACTTC. This translates into CASSKEVDQETQYF.

The chain is built from TRBV2 and TRBJ1-1; D possibly corresponds to TRBD1 (5 bases). The CDR3 loop spans 17 amino acids. Trimming removed 3 bases at V and 4 bases at J, with 21 bases between. CDR1 is SNHLY, CDR2 FYNNEI, per germline. CDR3 amino acids: CASSENKLPGGSTEAFF. DNA of the CDR3: TGTGCCAGCAGTGAGAACAAGCTCCCCGGGGGGTCCACTGAAGCTTTCTTT.

This chain connects TRBV7-2 to TRBJ2-1, with D hard to call. V was pared by 1 base and J by 4 bases, with 5 bases between. The length of the CDR3 is 13 residues. Germline V gives CDR1 SGHTA, CDR2 FQGNSA. Written as DNA, the CDR3 is TGTGCCAGCAGCTTAGAGAAATACAATGAGCAGTTCTTC. Its protein product is CASSLEKYNEQFF. Based on the CDR3 plus reference TRBV7-2 and TRBJ2-1, the full variable domain is GAGVSQSPSNKVTEKGKDVELRCDPISGHTALYWYRQSLGQGLEFLIYFQGNSAPDKSGLPSDRFSAERTGGSVSTLTIQRTQQEDSAVYLCASSLEKYNEQFFGPGTRLTVL.

The chain has TRBV7-9 and TRBJ1-4, with D uncertain. Trimming left V 8 bases short and J 15 bases short, with 16 bases between. This CDR3 is 11 amino acids long. Germline V lookup: CDR1 SEHNR, CDR2 FQNEAQ (reference sequence). The CDR3 loop is CASAQTDGLFF. The CDR3 DNA sequence: TGTGCCAGCGCCCAGACGGACGGATTGTTTTTT.

This clone was counted a few times. Here the CDR3 DNA reads TGCAGCGTTAGACAGGGGAAGGACACTGAAGCTTTCTTT. It codes for CSVRQGKDTEAFF. The V gene is TRBV29-1, the J gene TRBJ1-1, with 8 bases that match TRBD1. Germline CDR1 reads SQVTM; CDR2 reads ANQGSEA. The CDR3 sequence is 13 residues long. The junction had 5 bases not matched to a gene; V was cut back by 5 bases and J by 3 bases.

Many counts were recorded for this clone. The chain joins TRBV6-6 to TRBJ1-5; 7 nucleotides line up with TRBD1. Germline V gene data show CDR1 as MNHNY and CDR2 as SVGAGI (reference sequence). The CDR3 has 14 amino acids. Trimming cost V 3 bases and J 6 bases; bases outside gene matches: 5. Here the CDR3 reads CASSYGTGAQPQHF. CDR3 in DNA: TGTGCCAGCAGTTATGGTACAGGGGCTCAGCCCCAGCATTTT.

The genes are TRBV19 and TRBJ2-7; a possible D gene is TRBD2 (6 bases). With 5 bases removed from V and 0 bases from J, the gap between germline ends came to 11 bases. The CDR3 loop spans 14 amino acids. In germline, CDR1 is LNHDA, CDR2 SQIVND (reference sequence). The CDR3 DNA reads TGTGCCAGTAGTTGGGGGAGGAGCTCCTACGAGCAGTACTTC. Translated, it gives CASSWGRSSYEQYF.